This T cell receptor beta chain was observed in a study of identical twins. General study points: Excess sharing between twins was weaker in beta out-of-frame sequences.

Germline lookup yields CDR1 SGHDT and CDR2 YYEEEE. V was pared by 3 bases and J by 0 bases, with 6 bases of the junction left unmatched. The CDR3 has 16 residues. The cDNA had a unique molecular identifier and a template-switch universal primer site. TCRdb used MiXCR to reprocess the 5' RACE reads, holding one entry per CDR3 protein. The sample lists about 690,000 distinct CDR3 sequences; 6.1% were seen once. This clonotype was seen repeatedly, ten times or more. The antigen is not known. This clonotype originated in a man between 18 and 35 years old in good health. The sample taken for sequencing was naive T cells sorted from blood. The genes are TRBV5-6 and TRBJ2-1; TRBD2 matches 7 bases. CDR3: CASSSPAGTSYNEQFF. The DNA for the CDR3 is TGTGCCAGCAGCTCCCCAGCGGGGACCTCCTACAATGAGCAGTTCTTC.